This TCR beta chain appears in the sequencing data of a study of T cell clonotyping in hematopoietic cell transplantation. As concerns this clone: The antigen is not known.

The CDR3 loop spans 14 amino acids. Trimming removed 0 bases from V and 5 bases from J, with 11 bases in between. CDR1 SGDLS and CDR2 YYNGEE come from the germline V gene. Study-wide findings and caveats: After transplant, recipient diversity fell while pathologically expanded clonotypes grew through day 180.

Profiled with immunoSEQ multiplex PCR; TCRdb holds only in-frame clones, not every one. The table records 40,000 to 55,000 clones, 90% to 95% of them present only once. The TCR sequence derives from a woman between 50 and 59 years old in good health. Some clones in this sample may be carry-over from other donors' samples. Sequenced material: peripheral blood mononuclear cells. The rearrangement uses TRBV9 and TRBJ1-1; possible D gene TRBD1, 5 bases. CDR3 sequence: CASSVGPGWTEAFF. In nucleotides, the CDR3 is TGTGCCAGCAGCGTAGGGCCAGGGTGGACTGAAGCTTTCTTT.